This T cell receptor (beta chain) was sequenced for a study of shared clonotypes between healthy human individuals. Assay used: immunoSEQ multiplex PCR; TCRdb lists only in-frame clones, some missing. The profile shows about 1.5 million clones, approximately 98% of them singletons. V was trimmed by 6 bases and J by 5 bases, leaving 16 bases between them. Germline CDR1 reads SNHLY; CDR2 reads FYNNEI. This CDR3 region has 15 residues. Material: naive CD4+ T cells sorted from blood. Subset given: CD45RA+ positively selected. The chain carries TRBV2 and TRBJ1-4; tentatively, D is TRBD1 (6 bases). The receptor's source is a man aged 30 to 45 in good health. The CDR3, as DNA: TGTGCCAGCAGCAAATCAGGGCAGGGGAATGAAAAACTGTTTTTT. The encoded protein is CASSKSGQGNEKLFF.